Presented here are 2 T cell receptor beta chains from one specimen sequenced in a study of T cell changes during pregnancy in multiple sclerosis. TCRdb keeps only in-frame clones here, not all; method: immunoSEQ multiplex PCR. The repertoire holds about 40,000 clones, with roughly 90% as singletons. The input for sequencing was CD8+ T cells from peripheral blood mononuclear cells, taken before pregnancy. The receptors here all came from a female donor with multiple sclerosis, enrolled in a pregnancy study.

The J gene is TRBJ2-3, the V gene TRBV9, with D maybe TRBD1 (6 bases). In germline, CDR1 is SGDLS, CDR2 YYNGEE. The CDR3 has 15 amino acids. Trimming left V 3 bases short and J 6 bases short, with 17 bases between. CDR3 coding DNA: TGTGCCAGCAGCGCTCAGGGGTTTCCTACGGATACGCAGTATTTT. It translates to CASSAQGFPTDTQYF.

This chain joins TRBV11-2 and TRBJ1-2; possibly TRBD1 for D (5 bases). Germline V CDR1 and CDR2: SGHAT, FQNNGV. The CDR3 is 16 amino acids. Between the trimmed V and J ends, which lost 6 bases and 5 bases, there was a span of 22 bases. The CDR3 is CASRRGRDSGVYGYTF. The CDR3 nucleotides are TGTGCCAGCAGGCGCGGAAGAGACAGCGGGGTGTATGGCTACACCTTC.